Shown below are 24 T cell receptor beta chains from a single sample sequenced in a study of chemoradiotherapy in HPV16-positive cancers (dated 2022 in TCRdb). Library prep was done by the immunoSEQ multiplex PCR assay. TCRdb's version of the immuneACCESS table is confined to in-frame rearrangements and falls short of the full clone set. An unresolved V gene accounts for under half of the shortfall where checked; the remainder is of unknown origin. For this sample the table gives some 34,000 clones, of which around 92% were detected only once. The ten largest account for roughly 3.7% of the sample. Source: blood, taken from a patient who underwent chemoradiotherapy. These receptors were collected from a human donor with HPV-associated anogenital cancer.

This clone was counted a single time. The junction and the germline gene differ at one end; a read error may be behind it. The rearrangement uses TRBV4-1 and TRBJ1-5; no reliable D call. The germline V gene encodes CDR1 MGHRA and CDR2 YSYEKL. The CDR3 covers 14 residues. CDR3 DNA sequence: TGCGCCAGCAGCCAAGGACCCAGCAGTCAGCCCCAGCATTTT. This codes for CASSQGPSSQPQHF.

The rearrangement joins TRBV4-3 to TRBJ1-1, with TRBD1 matching over 7 bases. Germline V lookup: CDR1 LGHNA, CDR2 YSLEER. The CDR3 covers 16 residues. With V trimmed by 0 bases and J by 3 bases, 7 bases remained unmatched. This CDR3 reads CASSQDPETGDTEAFF. In DNA, the CDR3 is TGCGCCAGCAGCCAAGATCCCGAAACAGGGGACACTGAAGCTTTCTTT.

The J gene is TRBJ2-1, the V gene TRBV7-9, with D possibly matching TRBD2 (7 bases). The CDR3 spans 16 residues. Germline assignment: CDR1 SEHNR and CDR2 FQNEAQ (reference sequence). Trimming took 4 bases from V and 0 from J, leaving 13 bases between them. The CDR3 loop is CASSWRGGASYNEQFF. Here the CDR3 DNA reads TGTGCCAGCAGCTGGAGGGGGGGGGCCTCCTACAATGAGCAGTTCTTC.

This chain joins TRBV7-8 and TRBJ2-7, with 11 bases identical to TRBD2. Germline V gene sequence: CDR1 SGHVS, CDR2 FQNEAQ. This CDR3 has 18 amino acids. V lost 4 bases, J lost 3 bases, and 14 bases stayed unmatched. CDR3 protein: CASSYPGTSGEGSYEQYF. CDR3 nucleotides: TGTGCCAGCAGCTATCCCGGGACTAGCGGAGAGGGGAGCTACGAGCAGTACTTC.

The CDR3 region has the DNA TGTGCCAGCTCCCCCCTGGAGTCCTCCTACGAGCAGTACTTC. Residues: CASSPLESSYEQYF. The rearrangement uses TRBV18 and TRBJ2-7; D gene uncertain. Trimming pared 6 bases from V and 0 bases from J, leaving 12 bases between. CDR3 length equals 14 residues. In germline, CDR1 is KGHSH, CDR2 LQKENI. Full variable domain (rest looked up from reference TRBV18 and TRBJ2-7): NAGVMQNPRHLVRRRGQEARLRCSPMKGHSHVYWYRQLPEEGLKFMVYLQKENIIDESGMPKERFSAEFPKEGPSILRIQQVVRGDSAAYFCASSPLESSYEQYFGPGTRLTVT.

This clone was counted once. CDR3 in DNA: TGTGCCAGCAGCTTTCTGGACCCGGGACAGGGTGAAGCTTTCTTT. It yields the protein CASSFLDPGQGEAFF. This chain joins TRBV5-6 and TRBJ1-1; 9 bases are shared with TRBD1. V lost 2 bases and J lost 7; bases outside the gene matches: 9. Germline CDR1 and CDR2: SGHDT and YYEEEE. This CDR3 has 15 amino acids.

This clone was found once. This sequence joins TRBV6-5 and TRBJ1-1; D not certain. Germline CDR1 reads MNHEY; CDR2 reads SVGAGI. The CDR3 contains 16 residues. The V and J ends lost 0 bases and 1 base respectively, with 12 bases between them. CDR3 nucleotide sequence: TGTGCCAGCAGTTACTCCGAAGGACTGCCGAACACTGAAGCTTTCTTT. Its protein is CASSYSEGLPNTEAFF.

This chain joins TRBV2 and TRBJ1-6, with 8 bases identical to TRBD1. V shed 3 bases, J shed 3 bases, and the junction held 4 bases outside the gene matches. Germline CDR1 reads SNHLY; CDR2 reads FYNNEI. The CDR3 has 16 amino acids. CDR3 nucleotides: TGTGCCAGCAGTGATGGGACAGGTCGCTATAATTCACCCCTCCACTTT. It encodes CASSDGTGRYNSPLHF.

DNA of the CDR3: TGCGCCAGCAGTCGGGGACAGGGATCGGGGAACACTGAAGCTTTCTTT. Its protein is CASSRGQGSGNTEAFF. The V gene is TRBV4-1, the J gene TRBJ1-1; 9 nucleotides line up with TRBD1. The germline V gene has CDR1 MGHRA and CDR2 YSYEKL. V lost 6 bases, J lost 1 base, and 9 bases stayed unmatched. The CDR3 consists of 16 residues.

The chain carries TRBV6-5 and TRBJ2-1, with D unresolved. Germline V gene sequence: CDR1 MNHEY, CDR2 SVGAGI. This CDR3 is 15 amino acids long. The ends were cut back, 2 bases at V and 2 bases at J, with 10 bases in the middle. The CDR3, as DNA: TGTGCCAGCAGTTACCGGCAGAACGCCTACAATGAGCAGTTCTTC. Translation: CASSYRQNAYNEQFF.

The rearrangement joins TRBV7-3 to TRBJ2-7; D gene ambiguous. Germline V gene sequence: CDR1 SGHTA, CDR2 FQGTGA. CDR3 length: 14 amino acids. V was shortened by 5 bases and J by 2 bases, with 13 bases between the two germline ends. For the CDR3, the DNA is TGTGCCAGCAGCCCCGGGTCGGAACCCTACGAGCAGTACTTC. Its protein is CASSPGSEPYEQYF.

This chain connects TRBV29-1 to TRBJ1-5; D perhaps matches TRBD1 (6 bases). Germline assignment: CDR1 SQVTM and CDR2 ANQGSEA. This CDR3 has 14 residues. V lost 8 bases, J lost 5 bases, and 19 bases lay in between. CDR3 protein: CSLTRAQGDQPQHF. The CDR3 DNA follows: TGCAGCCTCACGAGAGCACAGGGAGATCAGCCCCAGCATTTT.

This rearrangement joins TRBV18 to TRBJ2-2; 9 bases are a match to TRBD2. V gave up 3 bases and J gave up 4 bases; unmatched junction bases: 6. The CDR3 extends over 16 amino acids. The V gene's germline CDR1 is KGHSH and CDR2 LQKENI. CDR3 protein: CASSPIAGDSTGELFF. The CDR3 DNA is TGTGCCAGCTCACCGATAGCGGGGGATAGCACCGGGGAGCTGTTTTTT.

In its sample, this clone was seen once. This sequence joins TRBV7-9 and TRBJ2-5, with 9 positions matching TRBD2. The germline CDR1 and CDR2 sequences are SEHNR and FQNEAQ (reference sequence). The CDR3 is 16 residues long. V was pared by 1 base and J by 5 bases, with 8 bases of the junction left unmatched. The CDR3 here is CASSLVGGGAGETQYF. The CDR3, as DNA: TGTGCCAGCAGCTTAGTGGGCGGGGGGGCCGGCGAGACCCAGTACTTC.

The chain links TRBV30 to TRBJ2-7; TRBD2 might be the D (5 bases). V was pared by 3 bases and J by 4 bases, with 13 bases between. The CDR3 covers 13 residues. Germline CDR1 is GTSNPN and CDR2 is SVGIG (reference sequence). Here the CDR3 DNA reads TGTGCCTGGAGCGAGGGTCTCCTATACGAGCAGTACTTC. The encoded protein is CAWSEGLLYEQYF.

The CDR3: CASNIAGGHNEQFF. CDR3 bases: TGTGCCAGCAATATAGCGGGGGGGCACAATGAGCAGTTCTTC. The chain is built from TRBV9 and TRBJ2-1; the match to TRBD2 covers 11 bases. V lost 6 bases to trimming and J lost 5 bases; unmatched junction nucleotides: 4. Germline V gives CDR1 SGDLS, CDR2 YYNGEE. CDR3 length: 14 amino acids.

The chain carries TRBV9 and TRBJ2-3; 10 bases are shared with TRBD2. The CDR3 length is 15 residues. Trimming at V came to 4 bases and at J to 5 bases, leaving 7 bases not matched to a gene. The germline gives CDR1 SGDLS, CDR2 YYNGEE. The CDR3 DNA reads as TGTGCCAGCAGCCCTAGCGGGGGCCTGGAAGATACGCAGTATTTT. This sequence encodes CASSPSGGLEDTQYF.

The CDR3 loop reads CASSPSGWGTTGYTF. The CDR3 DNA sequence: TGTGCCAGCAGCCCGAGCGGGTGGGGCACGACCGGCTACACCTTC. This chain joins TRBV7-9 and TRBJ1-2; D is possibly TRBD1 (5 bases). V was shortened by 5 bases and J by 8 bases, with 21 bases between the two germline ends. This CDR3 region has 15 residues. Germline values: CDR1 SEHNR, CDR2 FQNEAQ (reference sequence).

The J gene is TRBJ1-1, the V gene TRBV11-3; 9 bases agree with TRBD1. Germline assignment: CDR1 SGHNT and CDR2 YENEEA. The length of the CDR3 is 15 residues. With V trimmed by 1 base and J by 11 bases, 11 bases remained unmatched. CDR3 coding DNA: TGTGCCAGCAGCTTAGGGGGGACAGGGAAAGGTGTTGCTTTCTTT. This encodes CASSLGGTGKGVAFF. Based on the CDR3 plus reference TRBV11-3 and TRBJ1-1, the full variable domain is EAGVVQSPRYKIIEKKQPVAFWCNPISGHNTLYWYLQNLGQGPELLIRYENEEAVDDSQLPKDRFSAERLKGVDSTLKIQPAELGDSAVYLCASSLGGTGKGVAFFGQGTRLTVV.

The chain joins TRBV29-1 to TRBJ2-5; D is possibly TRBD1 or TRBD2 (5 bases each). The CDR3 has 13 residues. Germline V gene data show CDR1 as SQVTM and CDR2 as ANQGSEA. Trimming stripped 4 bases from V and 4 bases from J, with 13 bases between. The CDR3 coding sequence is TGCAGCGTTGGGGACGGACCGTCAGAGACCCAGTACTTC. Its protein is CSVGDGPSETQYF.

The chain joins TRBV7-9 to TRBJ1-2; D ambiguous. This CDR3 comprises 15 residues. The germline V and J ends were trimmed by 1 base and 0 bases, with 9 bases remaining between them. Per the germline V gene, CDR1 is SEHNR and CDR2 is FQNEAQ (reference sequence). The CDR3: CASSLDSKANYGYTF. The DNA for the CDR3 is TGTGCCAGCAGCTTAGACAGTAAAGCTAACTATGGCTACACCTTC.

V gene TRBV4-3 combines with J gene TRBJ1-4, with D unresolved. V was clipped by 3 bases and J by 5 bases, with 13 bases between them. Per the germline V gene, CDR1 is LGHNA and CDR2 is YSLEER. The CDR3 loop spans 15 amino acids. The CDR3 reads CASSHLQTQNEKLFF. For the CDR3, the DNA is TGCGCCAGCAGCCACTTACAGACGCAGAATGAAAAACTGTTTTTT.

This clone was counted once. The rearrangement joins TRBV18 to TRBJ2-1; D is perhaps TRBD1 (6 bases). Trimming pared 3 bases from V and 0 bases from J, leaving 12 bases between. Germline CDR1 and CDR2: KGHSH and LQKENI. The CDR3 consists of 16 residues. For the CDR3, the DNA is TGTGCCAGCTCACCCAACAGGGTAACCTCCTACAATGAGCAGTTCTTC. This gives the protein CASSPNRVTSYNEQFF.

Concerning this clone: An end of the junction differs from the germline gene, which may be a read error. The V call is TRBV18, the J call TRBJ1-1; D is ambiguous. The CDR3 sequence is 11 residues long. The germline V gene has CDR1 KGHSH and CDR2 LQKENI. CDR3 in DNA: TGTGCCAGCTCGAGCGGACCCCGGGCACTCTTT. It encodes CASSSGPRALF. The whole variable domain, remainder taken from reference TRBV18 and TRBJ1-1, is NAGVMQNPRHLVRRRGQEARLRCSPMKGHSHVYWYRQLPEEGLKFMVYLQKENIIDESGMPKERFSAEFPKEGPSILRIQQVVRGDSAAYFCASSSGPRALFGQGTRLTVV.